The 10 T cell receptor beta chains below were found in one sample sequenced in a study of blood T cell repertoires in COVID-19. Data came from immunoSEQ multiplex PCR; TCRdb stores just in-frame clones and leaves some out. Among roughly 300,000 clones listed, roughly 87% were seen once. Sequencing was carried out using peripheral blood. The receptor set was obtained from a human donor in a cohort sampled during active COVID-19.

V is TRBV5-1 and J is TRBJ2-7, with 10 bases fitting TRBD1. The germline V gene has CDR1 SGHRS and CDR2 YFSETQ. The V gene end was trimmed by 1 base and the J gene end by 5 bases; junction bases not matched to a gene: 6. The CDR3 covers 15 residues. The CDR3 coding sequence is TGCGCCAGCAGCTTGTGGGGACAGGGGACAGACGAGCAGTACTTC. Translating it yields CASSLWGQGTDEQYF.

The rearrangement joins TRBV5-4 to TRBJ2-2, with 7 positions matching TRBD1. Germline V gene lookup returns CDR1 SGHNT and CDR2 YYREEE (reference sequence). The CDR3 has 15 residues. The ends lost 2 bases at V and 5 bases at J; junction bases unmatched: 6. Here the CDR3 reads CASSLEQGLTGELFF. DNA of the CDR3: TGTGCCAGCAGCTTAGAACAGGGGTTGACCGGGGAGCTGTTTTTT.

The table lists this clone with a few counts. The chain links TRBV7-2 to TRBJ2-5; unclear D gene. Germline CDR1 and CDR2: SGHTA and FQGNSA. Trimming shortened V by 1 base and J by 5 bases, and 5 bases separated the two germline ends. The CDR3 totals 12 residues. In DNA, the CDR3 is TGTGCCAGCAGCTTAGAACTCGAGACCCAGTACTTC. Its protein is CASSLELETQYF.

The chain couples TRBV6-5 to TRBJ1-6; D is uncertain. The CDR3 sequence is 15 residues long. The germline CDR1 and CDR2 sequences are MNHEY and SVGAGI. Trimming took 6 bases from V and 0 from J, leaving 9 bases between them. CDR3 protein: CASRPRGSYNSPLHF. CDR3 nucleotides: TGTGCCAGCAGGCCGCGGGGCTCCTATAATTCACCCCTCCACTTT.

The V call is TRBV7-9, the J call TRBJ1-1; D not certain. The V gene lost 5 bases and the J gene lost 1 base, with 11 bases spanning the gap. Germline CDR1 reads SEHNR; CDR2 reads FQNEAQ (reference sequence). CDR3 length: 14 amino acids. CDR3 DNA sequence: TGTGCCAGCAGCCCTTGGCGGGGGAACACTGAAGCTTTCTTT. It translates to CASSPWRGNTEAFF.

CDR3 nucleotides: TGTGCCAGCCGTCCCGGACTAGCGGGCAGGCCGTACGAGCAGTACTTC. Its protein product is CASRPGLAGRPYEQYF. This chain connects TRBV2 to TRBJ2-7; 11 bases fit TRBD2. Trimming cost V 8 bases and J 4 bases; bases outside gene matches: 13. The CDR3 runs 16 residues. Germline V CDR1 and CDR2: SNHLY, FYNNEI.

The rearrangement joins TRBV19 to TRBJ1-3; no firm D call. The CDR3 totals 14 residues. Trimming removed 2 bases from V and 7 bases from J, with 12 bases in between. Looked up from germline, CDR1 is LNHDA and CDR2 is SQIVND (reference sequence). CDR3 coding DNA: TGTGCCAGTAGTATATGGGGAGGCGCGAACACCATATATTTT. Translated, it gives CASSIWGGANTIYF. Variable domain in full (rest from reference TRBV19 and TRBJ1-3): DGGITQSPKYLFRKEGQNVTLSCEQNLNHDAMYWYRQDPGQGLRLIYYSQIVNDFQKGDIAEGYSVSREKKESFPLTVTSAQKNPTAFYLCASSIWGGANTIYFGEGSWLTVV.

The chain links TRBV5-4 to TRBJ2-3; D is ambiguous. With 1 base removed from V and 4 bases from J, the gap between germline ends came to 7 bases. Germline CDR1 and CDR2: SGHNT and YYREEE (reference sequence). This CDR3 spans 13 amino acids. The CDR3 DNA reads TGTGCCAGCAGCTTGAGCTCTGCAGATACGCAGTATTTT. Its protein is CASSLSSADTQYF.

The rearrangement links TRBV5-1 to TRBJ2-1; a weak D match, TRBD1 (6 bases). Germline V gene lookup returns CDR1 SGHRS and CDR2 YFSETQ. CDR3 length: 15 residues. V was trimmed by 7 bases and J by 0 bases, leaving 14 bases between them. The CDR3 coding sequence is TGCGCCAGCGGTCGAGGGGACACCTCCTACAATGAGCAGTTCTTC. Residues: CASGRGDTSYNEQFF.

The V and J genes are TRBV29-1 and TRBJ1-2; no reliable D call. The CDR3 is 10 residues long. V lost 4 bases to trimming and J lost 8 bases, with 8 bases between them. The germline V gene has CDR1 SQVTM and CDR2 ANQGSEA. Written as DNA, the CDR3 is TGCAGCGTTGGAGACGTCGGCTACACCTTC. It is translated as CSVGDVGYTF.